This TCR beta chain derives from a study of shared clonotypes between healthy human individuals. Study-wide context: A few men and two women, aged 18 to 49, were donors. Study results and limitations: Relative to memory subsets, naive subsets generally showed larger estimated richness. Four donors had around 5.2% of their naive CD4 clonotypes in common. Depth was large, yet rarefaction showed that sorted-subset sequencing was incomplete.

Concerning this clone itself: The antigen is unknown.

Using immunoSEQ multiplex PCR, the repertoire was profiled, and TCRdb retains in-frame clones only, with some absent. The table records about 980,000 clones, over 75% of them present only once. V shed 7 bases and J shed 6 bases, with 15 bases lying between them. The germline V gene has CDR1 SNHLY and CDR2 FYNNEI. This CDR3 comprises 13 residues. Sequenced input: memory CD4+ T cells sorted from blood. Subset: CD45RA-negative fraction. This TCR was sampled from a man between 18 and 35 years old in good health. The gene calls are TRBV2 and TRBJ1-2; D not certain. The CDR3 nucleotides read TGTGCCAGCACAAGGGAAGGGTGGGATGGCTACACCTTC. It translates to CASTREGWDGYTF. Looking up the rest from reference TRBV2 and TRBJ1-2 gives the full variable domain: EPEVTQTPSHQVTQMGQEVILRCVPISNHLYFYWYRQILGQKVEFLVSFYNNEISEKSEIFDDQFSVERPDGSNFTLKIRSTKLEDSAMYFCASTREGWDGYTFGSGTRLTVV.